A single sample is the source of the 24 T cell receptor beta chains below, sequenced in a study of PD-1 blockade in classical Hodgkin lymphoma. All the patients suffered relapse after autologous stem cell transplantation, and brentuximab vedotin exposure differed. Researchers report purifying CD4+ T cells from thawed PBMCs by magnetic negative selection. Using immunoSEQ multiplex PCR, the repertoire was profiled, and TCRdb retains in-frame clones only, with some absent. Of 17,000 or so clones in the sample, 85% were seen once. This material consisted of CD4+ T cells from blood, taken at baseline. These TCRs come from a human donor with classical Hodgkin lymphoma.

The chain is built from TRBV10-3 and TRBJ2-3; 10 bases match TRBD1. CDR3 size: 17 residues. V lost 0 bases to trimming and J lost 4 bases; unmatched junction nucleotides: 7. Germline V gene lookup returns CDR1 ENHRY and CDR2 SYGVKD. The CDR3 coding sequence is TGTGCCATCAGTGAGTCCTGGACAGGGGGGACCTCAGATACGCAGTATTTT. It yields the protein CAISESWTGGTSDTQYF.

In its sample, this clone was seen once. This chain uses TRBV12-1 with TRBJ1-1. TRBV12-1 is described as a pseudogene. The CDR3 length is 13 residues. The DNA of the CDR3 is TGTGCCAGCAGCTTTCTACCCTACACTGAAGCTTTCTTT. Residues: CASSFLPYTEAFF.

The chain joins TRBV9 to TRBJ2-7, with D possibly TRBD2 on 5 matching bases. The CDR3 is 15 residues long. Germline CDR1 SGDLS, CDR2 YYNGEE. V lost 3 bases to trimming and J lost 7 bases, with 20 bases between them. This CDR3 is CASSALVGPTGEQYF. The CDR3 nucleotides are TGTGCCAGCAGCGCCCTAGTAGGGCCCACGGGGGAGCAGTACTTC.

J is TRBJ1-3 and V is TRBV28; possibly TRBD1 for D (6 bases). Trimming cost V 3 bases and J 4 bases, with 16 bases left between them. Germline CDR1 MDHEN, CDR2 SYDVKM. The CDR3 covers 16 residues. The DNA of the CDR3 is TGTGCCAGCAGTTTCTTCGGGGGCCAAAAGGGAAACACCATATATTTT. Its translation is CASSFFGGQKGNTIYF.

This chain connects TRBV4-1 to TRBJ2-1, with a possible D match to TRBD1 (6 bases). Germline-derived CDR1 and CDR2 are MGHRA and YSYEKL. The CDR3 covers 14 residues. Trimming pared 6 bases from V and 4 bases from J, leaving 13 bases between. The chain's CDR3 is CASSRDRSYNEQFF. The CDR3 region has the DNA TGCGCCAGCAGTCGCGACAGGTCTTACAATGAGCAGTTCTTC.

V is TRBV2 and J is TRBJ2-5; 7 nucleotides match TRBD1. From germline, CDR1 is SNHLY and CDR2 FYNNEI. Losses at the gene ends were 7 bases for V and 5 bases for J; bases not matched to a gene: 4. CDR3 length equals 12 residues. The DNA for the CDR3 is TGTGCCAGCACGGGACAGCGGGAGACCCAGTACTTC. The encoded protein is CASTGQRETQYF.

The chain links TRBV18 to TRBJ1-1; D unresolved. The germline V gene encodes CDR1 KGHSH and CDR2 LQKENI. V was trimmed by 0 bases and J by 0 bases, leaving 5 bases between them. This CDR3 spans 14 amino acids. The CDR3, as DNA: TGTGCCAGCTCACCACCTTCCGTGAACACTGAAGCTTTCTTT. It encodes CASSPPSVNTEAFF.

V and J are TRBV6-5 and TRBJ2-1, with 7 positions matching TRBD1. The V and J ends lost 2 bases and 5 bases, in that order; junction bases with no gene match: 6. Looked up from germline, CDR1 is MNHEY and CDR2 is SVGAGI. There are 15 residues in the CDR3. In DNA, the CDR3 is TGTGCCAGCAGTTACGAGGGGGCGGTTAACAATGAGCAGTTCTTC. Its translation: CASSYEGAVNNEQFF.

The gene calls are TRBV5-1 and TRBJ2-7; D is perhaps TRBD1 or TRBD2 (5 bases each). Germline loops: CDR1 SGHRS, CDR2 YFSETQ. This CDR3 has 13 amino acids. Trimming removed 7 bases at V and 3 bases at J, with 14 bases between. The CDR3 region is CASPGRPFYEQYF. The CDR3 DNA follows: TGCGCCAGCCCGGGACGCCCCTTCTACGAGCAGTACTTC.

The CDR3: CASGGYRGMNTEAFF. The CDR3 nucleotides read TGTGCTAGTGGTGGTTACAGGGGGATGAACACTGAAGCTTTCTTT. The rearrangement joins TRBV12-5 to TRBJ1-1, with 8 bases fitting TRBD1. V shed 5 bases, J shed 0 bases, and the junction held 5 bases outside the gene matches. The V gene's germline CDR1 is LGHNT and CDR2 FRNRAP. The CDR3 consists of 15 residues.

In regard to this clone: This specimen includes other DNA sequences encoding the same CDR3. The chain uses TRBV18 and TRBJ1-1; 7 positions agree with TRBD1. V shed 4 bases, J shed 1 base, and the junction held 3 bases outside the gene matches. CDR1 and CDR2 from the germline V gene are KGHSH and LQKENI. The length of the CDR3 is 14 residues. The CDR3 bases are TGTGCCAGCTCACGGCAGGGGGGGAACACTGAAGCTTTCTTT. Amino acid sequence: CASSRQGGNTEAFF.

In this sample, this clone turned up once. The chain links TRBV29-1 to TRBJ2-2; D gene uncertain. CDR3 length: 12 residues. V was cut by 4 bases and J by 6 bases, with 9 bases left in between. Germline CDR1 reads SQVTM; CDR2 reads ANQGSEA. CDR3 loop: CSVAGGPGELFF. As DNA, the CDR3 is TGCAGCGTTGCGGGTGGGCCCGGGGAGCTGTTTTTT.

The chain uses TRBV5-1 and TRBJ2-7, with D maybe TRBD2 (6 bases). This CDR3 is built from 14 residues. V lost 6 bases, J lost 0 bases, and 13 bases lay in between. The V gene's germline CDR1 is SGHRS and CDR2 YFSETQ. The CDR3 sequence: CASTLEGHSYEQYF. DNA of the CDR3: TGCGCCAGCACCCTGGAGGGCCACTCCTACGAGCAGTACTTC.

As for this clone: One end of the junction varies from germline; a read error may be responsible. The chain is built from TRBV10-3 and TRBJ2-1; a possible D gene is TRBD1 (7 bases). The CDR3 contains 13 residues. Germline CDR1 ENHRY, CDR2 SYGVKD. The CDR3 loop is CALRGANYNEQFF. CDR3 DNA sequence: TGTGCCCTCAGGGGGGCTAACTACAATGAGCAGTTCTTC.

The V gene is TRBV9, the J gene TRBJ2-3; 9 bases are shared with TRBD1. The CDR3 is 16 amino acids. J gave up 4 bases and V 0 bases, and 6 bases lay outside the gene matches. Germline V CDR1 and CDR2: SGDLS, YYNGEE. The DNA for the CDR3 is TGTGCCAGCAGCGTAGATGGGGGACAGGGTGCAGATACGCAGTATTTT. Amino acid sequence: CASSVDGGQGADTQYF.

This chain connects TRBV5-4 to TRBJ2-7, with TRBD2 matching 9 bases. The CDR3 has 14 amino acids. Per germline, CDR1 SGHNT and CDR2 YYREEE (reference sequence). V was pared by 0 bases and J by 3 bases, with 1 base of the junction left unmatched. CDR3 sequence reads: CASSLGLAVYEQYF. The CDR3 DNA is TGTGCCAGCAGCTTGGGACTAGCGGTCTACGAGCAGTACTTC.

The V gene is TRBV10-3, the J gene TRBJ1-1; a possible D gene is TRBD1 (5 bases). Trimming pared 9 bases from V and 1 base from J, leaving 12 bases between. This CDR3 is built from 13 residues. The germline gives CDR1 ENHRY, CDR2 SYGVKD. CDR3: CAIRDGENTEAFF. CDR3 coding DNA: TGTGCCATTCGGGACGGAGAGAACACTGAAGCTTTCTTT.

The rearrangement links TRBV5-5 to TRBJ1-5; D might be TRBD1 (5 bases). Germline CDR1 is SGHKS and CDR2 is YYEKEE (reference sequence). This CDR3 spans 15 amino acids. The ends were cut back, 0 bases at V and 3 bases at J, with 10 bases in the middle. CDR3 sequence: CASSLGGTLNQPQHF. For the CDR3, the DNA is TGTGCCAGCAGCTTGGGGGGGACGCTCAATCAGCCCCAGCATTTT.

CDR3 residues: CASSQGGGQTTNEKLFF. The CDR3 region has the DNA TGTGCCAGCAGCCAAGGGGGGGGGCAGACAACTAATGAAAAACTGTTTTTT. The chain recombines TRBV5-4 with TRBJ1-4, with D possibly TRBD1 on 6 matching bases. CDR1 and CDR2 from the germline V gene are SGHNT and YYREEE (reference sequence). V gave up 4 bases and J gave up 0 bases, with 16 bases separating them. The CDR3 spans 17 residues.

The chain uses TRBV7-6 and TRBJ2-7, with a weak D call TRBD1 (6 bases). V lost 5 bases and J 5 bases, leaving 19 bases between the germline ends. Per the germline V gene, CDR1 is SGHVS and CDR2 is FNYEAQ. The CDR3 is 15 residues long. The CDR3 sequence: CASSPGVYRADEQYF. The CDR3 DNA follows: TGTGCCAGCAGCCCAGGGGTTTACAGGGCTGACGAGCAGTACTTC.

The chain uses TRBV7-9 and TRBJ2-5; the D is unclear. The CDR3 has 14 amino acids. Germline-derived CDR1 and CDR2 are SEHNR and FQNEAQ (reference sequence). Trimming removed 5 bases at V and 5 bases at J, with 15 bases between. CDR3 sequence: CASSMGGLGETQYF. CDR3 nucleotides: TGTGCCAGCAGCATGGGTGGGCTGGGGGAGACCCAGTACTTC.

J is TRBJ1-2 and V is TRBV10-3; tentatively, D is TRBD1 (6 bases). The V end lost 6 bases, the J end lost 2 bases, and 13 bases lay between the germline ends. The length of the CDR3 is 14 residues. Germline-derived CDR1 and CDR2 are ENHRY and SYGVKD. CDR3 amino acids: CAIRGGEGNYGYTF. The CDR3 coding sequence is TGTGCCATCAGAGGGGGGGAGGGAAACTATGGCTACACCTTC.

This chain joins TRBV2 and TRBJ2-7; unclear D gene. With 2 bases removed from V and 2 bases from J, the gap between germline ends came to 7 bases. This CDR3 is built from 13 residues. Germline lookup yields CDR1 SNHLY and CDR2 FYNNEI. This chain's CDR3 is CASSEYLPYEQYF. The CDR3 DNA reads TGTGCCAGCAGTGAATATCTTCCCTACGAGCAGTACTTC.

The chain carries TRBV5-4 and TRBJ2-7, with 14 bases identical to TRBD2. The CDR3 is 15 amino acids. Germline trimming cut 5 bases from V and 3 bases from J; bases unmatched to any gene: 4. In germline, CDR1 is SGHNT, CDR2 YYREEE (reference sequence). CDR3 region: CASSSGLAGDYEQYF. CDR3 DNA: TGTGCCAGCAGTTCGGGACTAGCGGGGGACTACGAGCAGTACTTC. Filled out from reference TRBV5-4 and TRBJ2-7, the complete variable domain reads ETGVTQSPTHLIKTRGQQVTLRCSSQSGHNTVSWYQQALGQGPQFIFQYYREEENGRGNFPPRFSGLQFPNYSSELNVNALELDDSALYLCASSSGLAGDYEQYFGPGTRLTVT.